Below, 17 T cell receptor beta chains from the same sample are listed, as sequenced in a study of shared clonotypes between healthy human individuals. Method: immunoSEQ multiplex PCR; TCRdb's copy keeps in-frame clones and lacks some. The table includes roughly 2.4 million clones, approximately 94% detected once. Input material: naive CD4+ T cells sorted from blood. Documented subset: CD45RA+ positively selected. The receptors stem from a young man in good health.

The V and J genes are TRBV10-1 and TRBJ2-3; no clear D. Germline CDR1 and CDR2: WNHNN and SYGVQD (reference sequence). The germline V and J ends were trimmed by 7 bases and 2 bases, with 16 bases remaining between them. This CDR3 has 15 amino acids. Here the CDR3 reads CASKVPRANTDTQYF. Here the CDR3 DNA reads TGCGCCAGCAAAGTTCCCCGGGCCAACACAGATACGCAGTATTTT.

V usage is TRBV7-9 and J usage is TRBJ2-3; 9 bases map to TRBD1. V shed 3 bases and J 6 bases; nucleotides not matched to a gene: 4. This CDR3 comprises 14 residues. Germline CDR1 reads SEHNR; CDR2 reads FQNEAQ (reference sequence). In DNA form, the CDR3 reads TGTGCCAGCAGCTTGGGACAGGGCTGGGATACGCAGTATTTT. It codes for CASSLGQGWDTQYF.

The CDR3 loop is CASRLAGGWDEQFF. CDR3 nucleotide sequence: TGTGCCAGCAGACTAGCGGGGGGATGGGATGAGCAGTTCTTC. V is TRBV6-1 and J is TRBJ2-1; TRBD2 aligns across 12 bases. J lost 8 bases, V lost 6 bases, and 5 bases had no gene match. The germline V gene has CDR1 MNHNS and CDR2 SASEGT. The CDR3 has 14 residues.

J is TRBJ2-7 and V is TRBV15; D gene unclear. Germline V lookup: CDR1 LNHNV, CDR2 YYDKDF (reference sequence). V was pared by 0 bases and J by 3 bases, with 9 bases between. The CDR3 totals 14 residues. The CDR3, as DNA: TGTGCCACCAGCAGAGAACAGACTTTCTACGAGCAGTACTTC. It codes for CATSREQTFYEQYF.

The chain is built from TRBV14 and TRBJ1-5; TRBD1 might be the D (5 bases). The germline V gene encodes CDR1 SGHDN and CDR2 FVKESK. V dropped 0 bases and J dropped 4 bases, with 19 bases sitting between them. This CDR3 region has 18 residues. The CDR3 coding sequence is TGTGCCAGCAGCCAAGAGAGGGTATACAGGAACCTAAATCAGCCCCAGCATTTT. It encodes CASSQERVYRNLNQPQHF.

The V call is TRBV7-9, the J call TRBJ2-1; TRBD1 aligns across 8 bases. Per the germline V gene, CDR1 is SEHNR and CDR2 is FQNEAQ (reference sequence). This CDR3 has 13 amino acids. Losses at the gene ends were 5 bases for V and 8 bases for J; bases not matched to a gene: 5. DNA for the CDR3: TGTGCCAGCAGCGCGACGACAGGGGATGAGCAGTTCTTC. It specifies CASSATTGDEQFF.

The CDR3 region is CASSYWTGGEDTEAFF. As DNA, the CDR3 is TGTGCCAGCAGCTACTGGACAGGGGGGGAGGACACTGAAGCTTTCTTT. The chain combines TRBV5-4 with TRBJ1-1, with 10 bases identical to TRBD1. Germline-derived CDR1 and CDR2 are SGHNT and YYREEE (reference sequence). The CDR3 contains 16 residues. Unmatched junction bases numbered 8, after V lost 3 bases and J lost 3 bases.

A note on this clone: The identical CDR3 is also encoded by other nucleotide sequences in the sample. The genes are TRBV11-2 and TRBJ2-3; unclear D gene. This CDR3 contains 14 residues. Trimming removed 0 bases from V and 2 bases from J, with 6 bases in between. Germline V lookup: CDR1 SGHAT, CDR2 FQNNGV. The CDR3 loop reads CASSLDGLTDTQYF. The CDR3 nucleotides read TGTGCCAGCAGCTTAGACGGCCTCACAGATACGCAGTATTTT.

The gene calls are TRBV2 and TRBJ1-1, with D possibly TRBD1 on 6 matching bases. V was shortened by 9 bases and J by 0 bases, with 14 bases between the two germline ends. The CDR3 is made up of 14 amino acids. Looked up from germline, CDR1 is SNHLY and CDR2 is FYNNEI. CDR3 residues: CASAGGQVNTEAFF. CDR3 nucleotides: TGTGCCAGTGCGGGGGGGCAGGTGAACACTGAAGCTTTCTTT.

This chain links TRBV5-1 with TRBJ1-4, with D unresolved. Germline V lookup: CDR1 SGHRS, CDR2 YFSETQ. Deletions cut 2 bases from V and 5 bases from J, with 10 bases between. This CDR3 is built from 14 residues. CDR3: CASSFTDWNEKLFF. The CDR3 DNA reads TGCGCCAGCAGCTTTACTGACTGGAATGAAAAACTGTTTTTT.

This chain joins TRBV2 and TRBJ2-7; 12 bases map to TRBD1. The CDR3 runs to 14 residues. Trimming at V came to 6 bases and at J to 5 bases, leaving 5 bases not matched to a gene. Germline V lookup: CDR1 SNHLY, CDR2 FYNNEI. CDR3 sequence: CASSRDRGPNEQYF. The CDR3 coding sequence is TGTGCCAGCAGCAGGGACAGGGGGCCTAACGAGCAGTACTTC.

The genes are TRBV29-1 and TRBJ2-1; D is possibly TRBD2 (6 bases). The CDR3 spans 16 residues. V was cut by 1 base and J by 0 bases, with 13 bases left in between. CDR1 is SQVTM, CDR2 ANQGSEA, per germline. The CDR3 is CSVEGVGRSSYNEQFF. CDR3 sequence (DNA): TGCAGCGTTGAAGGGGTCGGGAGAAGCTCCTACAATGAGCAGTTCTTC.

The chain has TRBV9 and TRBJ2-3; 8 positions agree with TRBD1. Looked up from germline, CDR1 is SGDLS and CDR2 is YYNGEE. There are 17 residues in the CDR3. V was pared by 4 bases and J by 4 bases, with 14 bases of the junction left unmatched. CDR3 sequence: CASSKTAGGSKADTQYF. The CDR3 DNA sequence: TGTGCCAGCAGCAAGACGGCAGGGGGCTCAAAGGCAGATACGCAGTATTTT.

The chain carries TRBV10-1 and TRBJ1-1; D is ambiguous. CDR1 is WNHNN and CDR2 is SYGVQD in the germline V gene (reference sequence). Trimming cost V 5 bases and J 3 bases, with 10 bases left between them. This CDR3 comprises 13 residues. In DNA form, the CDR3 reads TGCGCCAGCAGTCTAGACGAGTACACTGAAGCTTTCTTT. This gives the protein CASSLDEYTEAFF.

A note on this clone: Other DNA sequences in the sample encode the same CDR3. The chain combines TRBV5-1 with TRBJ1-4, with 9 bases lining up with TRBD1. V shed 3 bases and J 0 bases; nucleotides not matched to a gene: 3. Germline CDR1 SGHRS, CDR2 YFSETQ. This CDR3 has 16 amino acids. The CDR3: CASSWGQGTTNEKLFF. The CDR3 nucleotides read TGCGCCAGCAGCTGGGGACAGGGAACAACTAATGAAAAACTGTTTTTT.

The CDR3 spells CASSSLAPQNEQFF. The CDR3 nucleotides are TGTGCCAGCAGCTCCCTCGCTCCTCAGAATGAGCAGTTCTTC. The chain couples TRBV7-8 to TRBJ2-1; D gene ambiguous. The length of the CDR3 is 14 residues. The V gene lost 4 bases and the J gene lost 7 bases, with 14 bases spanning the gap. Germline V CDR1 and CDR2: SGHVS, FQNEAQ.

Comment on this clone: Distinct nucleotide sequences in the sample also encode this CDR3. The chain uses TRBV7-2 and TRBJ2-7, with TRBD1 matching over 7 bases. The CDR3 has 13 residues. Germline loops: CDR1 SGHTA, CDR2 FQGNSA. J lost 4 bases, V lost 5 bases, and 5 bases had no gene match. The CDR3 DNA reads as TGTGCCAGCAGCCTGGACAGGTCTTACGAGCAGTACTTC. Translated, it gives CASSLDRSYEQYF.